One T cell receptor beta chain is described in this entry. Random hexamers were used to reverse transcribe an amount of about 0.45 to 1 ug RNA. With immunoSEQ multiplex PCR, TCR beta CDR3 was amplified across 54 Vbeta and 13 Jbeta. TCRdb re-analysed the immunoSEQ multiplex PCR reads in MiXCR, keeping a single row per CDR3 protein. Of 150,000 to 250,000 distinct CDR3 sequences in the sample, 90% to 95% were seen once. This entry comes from a study of CD8 T cells in Susac syndrome. CD8+ and CD4+ T cells circulating in blood were sequenced for TCR beta. The patients serving as multiple sclerosis controls were treatment-naive. They had stable or active relapsing-remitting disease and fulfilled revised McDonald criteria. The clonotype originates from a human donor with multiple sclerosis. Sample: CD4+ T cells from PBMCs.

CDR3 residues: CRVAAELYGYTF. The CDR3 DNA reads as TGCAGAGTGGCGGCAGAACTCTATGGCTACACCTTC. The chain couples TRBV29-1 to TRBJ1-2; D is uncertain. The CDR3 extends over 12 amino acids. Germline loops: CDR1 SQVTM, CDR2 ANQGSEA.